These 26 T cell receptor beta chains came from one sample sequenced in a study of blood T cell repertoires in COVID-19. This table comes from immunoSEQ multiplex PCR, and its TCRdb copy is limited to in-frame clones, with some not included. Of about 30,000 clones in the sample, 65% to 90% were seen once. Sequencing was performed on peripheral blood. The receptors derive from an elderly man with active COVID-19.

This chain connects TRBV7-6 to TRBJ2-3, with TRBD2 as a possible D gene (7 bases). Trimming left V 1 base short and J 1 base short, with 9 bases between. Germline V gives CDR1 SGHVS, CDR2 FNYEAQ. The CDR3 has 15 amino acids. CDR3 DNA: TGTGCCAGCAGCTTAGGGGGGGGCGGCACAGATACGCAGTATTTT. Translated, it gives CASSLGGGGTDTQYF.

The chain combines TRBV6-2 or TRBV6-3 with TRBJ2-7; no definite D call. Germline lookup yields CDR1 MNHEY and CDR2 SVGEGT. With 2 bases removed from V and 3 bases from J, the gap between germline ends came to 5 bases. This CDR3 comprises 12 residues. In DNA form, the CDR3 reads TGTGCCAGCAGTTACCCCAGCTACGAGCAGTACTTC. Translated, it gives CASSYPSYEQYF.

The chain has TRBV19 and TRBJ1-5; no reliable D call. Germline lookup yields CDR1 LNHDA and CDR2 SQIVND (reference sequence). V lost 3 bases to trimming and J lost 7 bases, with 7 bases between them. The CDR3 covers 12 residues. CDR3 DNA: TGTGCCAGTAGTATTGAGGGACAGCCCCAGCATTTT. The encoded protein is CASSIEGQPQHF.

This chain joins TRBV6-6 and TRBJ2-5; 16 nucleotides agree with TRBD2. Trimming removed 5 bases from V and 4 bases from J; junction bases left unmatched: 16. Germline V CDR1 and CDR2: MNHNY, SVGAGI (reference sequence). The CDR3 is 20 residues long. The CDR3 DNA is TGTGCCAGCAGTCAAACCGGGACTAGCGGGGGGGCCATAGGCGGAGAGACCCAGTACTTC. This encodes CASSQTGTSGGAIGGETQYF.

In this sample, this clone turned up once. The rearrangement joins TRBV21-1 to TRBJ1-1; TRBD1 is the table's D call, not checked against the DNA. TRBV21-1 is assigned pseudogene status. The CDR3 spans 12 residues. CDR3 loop: CARDRENTEAFF. In DNA form, the CDR3 reads TGTGCCAGGGACAGGGAGAACACTGAAGCTTTCTTT.

The rearrangement links TRBV7-2 to TRBJ2-7; 8 bases align to TRBD2. V dropped 5 bases and J dropped 1; count of bases not matched to a gene: 7. CDR3 size: 15 residues. The germline V gene encodes CDR1 SGHTA and CDR2 FQGNSA. CDR3 coding DNA: TGTGCCAGCAGCCCCGGGGGGGAAAGGTCCTACGAGCAGTACTTC. It translates to CASSPGGERSYEQYF.

The CDR3 is CAISESGPGAGEKLFF. The CDR3 DNA reads TGTGCCATCAGTGAGTCGGGCCCTGGGGCCGGTGAAAAACTGTTTTTT. The chain has TRBV10-3 and TRBJ1-4; D is possibly TRBD1 (5 bases). CDR1 and CDR2 (germline): ENHRY, SYGVKD. The germline V and J ends were trimmed by 0 bases and 7 bases, with 15 bases remaining between them. The CDR3 consists of 16 residues.

The chain links TRBV5-1 to TRBJ2-7, with D uncertain. Per germline, CDR1 SGHRS and CDR2 YFSETQ. The CDR3 is made up of 13 amino acids. Between the trimmed V and J ends, which lost 0 bases and 3 bases, there was a span of 7 bases. This chain's CDR3 is CASSLAQYYEQYF. CDR3 nucleotide sequence: TGCGCCAGCAGCTTGGCACAGTACTACGAGCAGTACTTC.

The CDR3 bases are TGTGCCAGCAGCAAGACTAGCGGGGGAGAGACCCAGTACTTC. Translated, it gives CASSKTSGGETQYF. The chain recombines TRBV7-8 with TRBJ2-5, with 12 bases lining up with TRBD2. Trimming took 5 bases from V and 4 from J; bases not matched to a gene: 2. The CDR3 sequence is 14 residues long. In germline, CDR1 is SGHVS, CDR2 FQNEAQ.

This chain links TRBV2 with TRBJ2-1; 8 nucleotides match TRBD1. This CDR3 region has 15 residues. J gave up 13 bases and V 3 bases, and 14 bases lay outside the gene matches. Germline V gives CDR1 SNHLY, CDR2 FYNNEI. The CDR3 sequence: CASSERKGQGAVQFF. CDR3 coding DNA: TGTGCCAGCAGTGAGAGGAAAGGGCAGGGGGCGGTCCAGTTCTTC.

The rearrangement links TRBV7-8 to TRBJ2-7; D is possibly TRBD2 (5 bases). Germline V gene data show CDR1 as SGHVS and CDR2 as FQNEAQ. With 2 bases removed from V and 0 bases from J, the gap between germline ends came to 11 bases. The CDR3 totals 15 residues. CDR3 sequence (DNA): TGTGCCAGCAGCTTACGGACGGGGAGCTCCTACGAGCAGTACTTC. Translated: CASSLRTGSSYEQYF.

The rearrangement links TRBV5-4 to TRBJ2-7; TRBD2 matches at 12 bases. The junction had 12 bases not matched to a gene; V was cut back by 4 bases and J by 7 bases. This CDR3 region has 16 residues. Germline V gives CDR1 SGHNT, CDR2 YYREEE (reference sequence). CDR3 coding DNA: TGTGCCAGCAGCCAGTCCCCACTAGCGGGGGGTCGGGAGCAGTACTTC. Its translation: CASSQSPLAGGREQYF. The full variable domain, in which reference TRBV5-4 and TRBJ2-7 provide the parts outside the CDR3, is ETGVTQSPTHLIKTRGQQVTLRCSSQSGHNTVSWYQQALGQGPQFIFQYYREEENGRGNFPPRFSGLQFPNYSSELNVNALELDDSALYLCASSQSPLAGGREQYFGPGTRLTVT.

The chain joins TRBV2 to TRBJ2-1, with 8 bases matching TRBD1. This CDR3 has 15 amino acids. The V gene end was trimmed by 7 bases and the J gene end by 2 bases; junction bases not matched to a gene: 7. Germline CDR1 SNHLY, CDR2 FYNNEI. The CDR3 DNA is TGTGCCAGCATTCGGTCAGGGGGCGCCTACAATGAGCAGTTCTTC. Its translation is CASIRSGGAYNEQFF.

This chain joins TRBV5-1 and TRBJ2-1; 14 nucleotides align to TRBD2. The ends lost 4 bases at V and 8 bases at J; junction bases unmatched: 8. Germline loops: CDR1 SGHRS, CDR2 YFSETQ. The CDR3 sequence is 16 residues long. The CDR3 reads CASSRLAGGFKDEQFF. The CDR3 DNA follows: TGCGCCAGCAGCAGACTAGCGGGGGGGTTCAAGGATGAGCAGTTCTTC.

CDR3 sequence (DNA): TGTGCCAGCAGCTACTCCTCTAGCGGGGGGAGACCCGATACGCAGTATTTT. Amino acid sequence: CASSYSSSGGRPDTQYF. The chain has TRBV5-8 and TRBJ2-3, with 11 nucleotides matching TRBD2. After removal of 3 bases from V and 6 bases from J, the junction contained 12 bases not matched to a gene. The CDR3 contains 17 residues. Germline CDR1 and CDR2: SGHTS and YDEGEE.

The chain combines TRBV20-1 with TRBJ1-2; D is uncertain. CDR3 length: 10 residues. CDR1 is DFQATT, CDR2 SNEGSKA, per germline (reference sequence). The germline V and J ends were trimmed by 3 bases and 6 bases, with 5 bases remaining between them. The CDR3 DNA sequence: TGCAGTGCTAGGGTAGATGGCTACACCTTC. It specifies CSARVDGYTF.

This chain joins TRBV27 and TRBJ1-5; maybe TRBD1 (6 bases). Per the germline V gene, CDR1 is MNHEY and CDR2 is SMNVEV (reference sequence). V was pared by 5 bases and J by 2 bases, with 22 bases between. The CDR3 is made up of 18 amino acids. The CDR3 region is CASSPILSRGLGNQPQHF. DNA for the CDR3: TGTGCCAGCAGTCCTATTCTCTCCAGGGGCTTGGGCAATCAGCCCCAGCATTTT.

V gene TRBV11-2 combines with J gene TRBJ2-5, with D tentatively TRBD2 (6 bases). The germline CDR1 and CDR2 sequences are SGHAT and FQNNGV. Trimming left V 5 bases short and J 4 bases short, with 17 bases between. The CDR3 loop spans 15 amino acids. The CDR3 sequence: CASSPTQGGAETQYF. The CDR3 DNA is TGTGCCAGCAGCCCTACCCAGGGCGGGGCAGAGACCCAGTACTTC.

The chain recombines TRBV7-9 with TRBJ2-7; TRBD2 might be the D (5 bases). Germline V gene data show CDR1 as SEHNR and CDR2 as FQNEAQ (reference sequence). V gave up 3 bases and J gave up 7 bases, with 10 bases separating them. This CDR3 has 12 amino acids. CDR3 region: CASSFGREEQYF. DNA for the CDR3: TGTGCCAGCAGCTTTGGGAGAGAGGAGCAGTACTTC.

CDR3 residues: CASRPGQGWGEQFF. CDR3 DNA: TGTGCCAGTAGGCCGGGACAGGGCTGGGGTGAGCAGTTCTTC. The chain couples TRBV19 to TRBJ2-1; 9 bases line up with TRBD1. J gave up 9 bases and V 6 bases, and 9 bases lay outside the gene matches. This CDR3 is built from 14 residues. Germline V gene sequence: CDR1 LNHDA, CDR2 SQIVND (reference sequence).

V is TRBV19 and J is TRBJ1-5; D is unclear. Germline assignment: CDR1 LNHDA and CDR2 SQIVND (reference sequence). V lost 4 bases, J lost 6 bases, and 13 bases lay in between. CDR3 length: 14 residues. CDR3 nucleotides: TGTGCCAGTAGTAGACCACAGAGCTTTCAGCCCCAGCATTTT. Protein: CASSRPQSFQPQHF.

CDR3 DNA: TGCGCCAGCACCGGACAGGGGGCTGGTACCGGGGAGCTGTTTTTT. Translated: CASTGQGAGTGELFF. V usage is TRBV5-1 and J usage is TRBJ2-2; 11 bases map to TRBD1. The ends lost 6 bases at V and 5 bases at J; junction bases unmatched: 6. Germline values: CDR1 SGHRS, CDR2 YFSETQ. The CDR3 contains 15 residues.

The table lists this clone with a count of one. The V gene is TRBV5-8, the J gene TRBJ1-3; D is uncertain. This CDR3 has 14 amino acids. Trimming stripped 1 base from V and 0 bases from J, with 5 bases between. Germline V CDR1 and CDR2: SGHTS, YDEGEE. The CDR3 nucleotides read TGTGCCAGCAGCTTGTTCCTCTCTGGAAACACCATATATTTT. The encoded protein is CASSLFLSGNTIYF. Using reference TRBV5-8 and TRBJ1-3 for the parts outside the CDR3, the full variable domain is EAGVTQSPTHLIKTRGQQATLRCSPISGHTSVYWYQQALGLGLQFLLWYDEGEERNRGNFPPRFSGRQFPNYSSELNVNALELEDSALYLCASSLFLSGNTIYFGEGSWLTVV.

V and J are TRBV29-1 and TRBJ1-1; D is possibly TRBD1 (6 bases). The CDR3 runs to 15 residues. Trimming removed 6 bases from V and 1 base from J, with 18 bases in between. The germline CDR1 and CDR2 sequences are SQVTM and ANQGSEA. As DNA, the CDR3 is TGCAGCGTAGAGAGAAGGGGGACGGAGAACACTGAAGCTTTCTTT. It specifies CSVERRGTENTEAFF.

The chain employs TRBV6-5 and TRBJ1-3; TRBD1 matches at 7 bases. Trimming cost V 1 base and J 4 bases; bases outside gene matches: 4. Germline CDR1 and CDR2: MNHEY and SVGAGI. The CDR3 has 15 residues. DNA of the CDR3: TGTGCCAGCAGTTACTTCCGGGACAGAGGAAACACCATATATTTT. Protein sequence: CASSYFRDRGNTIYF.

This clone was counted a single time. The CDR3 DNA reads as TGTGCCAGCAGTGAGCCGACCCGGAGGCGCTACGAGCAGTACTTC. Its translation: CASSEPTRRRYEQYF. The chain is built from TRBV2 and TRBJ2-7, with a tentative D call TRBD2 (5 bases). The CDR3 sequence is 15 residues long. V was shortened by 3 bases and J by 3 bases, with 15 bases between the two germline ends. Germline V lookup: CDR1 SNHLY, CDR2 FYNNEI.